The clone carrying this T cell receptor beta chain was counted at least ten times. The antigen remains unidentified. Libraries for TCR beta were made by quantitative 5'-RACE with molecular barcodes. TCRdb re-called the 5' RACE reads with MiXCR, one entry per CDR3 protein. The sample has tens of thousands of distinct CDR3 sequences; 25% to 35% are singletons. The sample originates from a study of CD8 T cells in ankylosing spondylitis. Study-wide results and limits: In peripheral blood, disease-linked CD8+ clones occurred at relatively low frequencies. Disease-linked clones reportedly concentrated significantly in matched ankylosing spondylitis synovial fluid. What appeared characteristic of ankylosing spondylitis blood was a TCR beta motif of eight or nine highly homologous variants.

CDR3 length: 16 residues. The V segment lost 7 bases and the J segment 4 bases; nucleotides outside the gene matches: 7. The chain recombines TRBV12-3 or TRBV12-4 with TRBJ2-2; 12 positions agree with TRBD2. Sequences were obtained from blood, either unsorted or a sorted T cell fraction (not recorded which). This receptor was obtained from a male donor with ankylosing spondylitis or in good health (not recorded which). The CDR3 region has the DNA TGTGCCAGCACCATACTAGCGGGGGGAGGCACCGGGGAGCTGTTTTTT. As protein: CASTILAGGGTGELFF.